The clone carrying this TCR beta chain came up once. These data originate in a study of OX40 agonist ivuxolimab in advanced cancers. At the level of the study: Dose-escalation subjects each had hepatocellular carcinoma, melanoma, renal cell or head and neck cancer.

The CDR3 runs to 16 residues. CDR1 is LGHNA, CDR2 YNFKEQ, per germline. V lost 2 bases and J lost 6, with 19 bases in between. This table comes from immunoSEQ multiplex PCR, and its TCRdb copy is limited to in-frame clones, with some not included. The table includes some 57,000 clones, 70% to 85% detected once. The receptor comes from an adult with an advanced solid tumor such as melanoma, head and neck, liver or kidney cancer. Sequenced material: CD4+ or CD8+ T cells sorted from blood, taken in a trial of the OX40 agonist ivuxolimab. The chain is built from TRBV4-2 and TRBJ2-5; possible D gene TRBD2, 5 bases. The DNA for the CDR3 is TGTGCCAGCAGCCAACTAGCCAGTCCTAGCTTCCAGACCCAGTACTTC. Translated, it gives CASSQLASPSFQTQYF.